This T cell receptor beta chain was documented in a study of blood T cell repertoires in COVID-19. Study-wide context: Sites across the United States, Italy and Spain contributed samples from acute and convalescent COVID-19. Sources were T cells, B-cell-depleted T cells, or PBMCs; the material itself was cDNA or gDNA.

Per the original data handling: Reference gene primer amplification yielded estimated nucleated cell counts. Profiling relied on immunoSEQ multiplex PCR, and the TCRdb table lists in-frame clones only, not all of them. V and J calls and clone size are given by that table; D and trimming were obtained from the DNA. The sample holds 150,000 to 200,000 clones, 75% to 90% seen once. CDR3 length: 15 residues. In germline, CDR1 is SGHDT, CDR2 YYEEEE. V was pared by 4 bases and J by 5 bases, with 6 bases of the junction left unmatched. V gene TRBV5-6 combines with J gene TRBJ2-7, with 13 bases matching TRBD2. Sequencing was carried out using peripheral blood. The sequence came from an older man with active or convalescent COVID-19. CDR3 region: CASSDGTSGIHEQYF. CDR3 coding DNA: TGTGCCAGCAGCGATGGGACTAGCGGGATACACGAGCAGTACTTC.